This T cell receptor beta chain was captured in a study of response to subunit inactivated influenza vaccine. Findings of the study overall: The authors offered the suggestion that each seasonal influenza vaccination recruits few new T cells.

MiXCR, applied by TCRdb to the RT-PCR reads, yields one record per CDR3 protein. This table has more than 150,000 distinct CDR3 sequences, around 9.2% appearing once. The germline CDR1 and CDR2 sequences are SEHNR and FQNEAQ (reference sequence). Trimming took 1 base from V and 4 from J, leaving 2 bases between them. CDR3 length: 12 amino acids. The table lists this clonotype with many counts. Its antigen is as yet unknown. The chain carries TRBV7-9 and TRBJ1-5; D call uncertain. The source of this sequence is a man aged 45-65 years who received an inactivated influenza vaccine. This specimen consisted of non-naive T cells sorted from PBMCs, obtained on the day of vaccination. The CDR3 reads CASSLVNQPQHF. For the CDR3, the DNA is TGTGCCAGCAGCTTAGTGAATCAGCCCCAGCATTTT.